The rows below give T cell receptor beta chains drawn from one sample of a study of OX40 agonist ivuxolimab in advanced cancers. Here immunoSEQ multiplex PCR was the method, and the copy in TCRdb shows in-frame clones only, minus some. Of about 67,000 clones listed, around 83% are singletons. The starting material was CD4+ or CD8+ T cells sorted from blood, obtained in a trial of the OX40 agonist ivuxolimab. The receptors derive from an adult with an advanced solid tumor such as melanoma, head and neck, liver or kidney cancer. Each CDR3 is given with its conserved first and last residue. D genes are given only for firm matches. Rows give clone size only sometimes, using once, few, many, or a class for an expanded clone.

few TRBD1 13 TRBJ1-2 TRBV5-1 CASSPDREDGYTF TGCGCCAGCAGTCCCGACAGGGAGGATGGCTACACCTTC
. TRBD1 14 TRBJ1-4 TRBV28 CASSFGTGYEKLFF TGTGCCAGCAGTTTTGGGACAGGGTATGAAAAACTGTTTTTT
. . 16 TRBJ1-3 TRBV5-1 CASSLHGTDSGNTIYF TGCGCCAGCAGCTTGCATGGCACAGACTCTGGAAACACCATATATTTT
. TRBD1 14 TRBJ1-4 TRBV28 CASSTGQGSEKLFF TGTGCCAGCAGTACGGGACAGGGAAGTGAAAAACTGTTTTTT
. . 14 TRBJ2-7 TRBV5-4 CASSLSGTSYEQYF TGTGCCAGCAGCTTATCCGGGACCTCCTACGAGCAGTACTTC
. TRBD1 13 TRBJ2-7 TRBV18 CASSPGTDGEQYF TGTGCCAGCTCGCCGGGGACAGATGGCGAGCAGTACTTC
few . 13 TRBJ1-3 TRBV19 CASSINTGNTIYF TGTGCCAGTAGTATCAACACTGGAAACACCATATATTTT
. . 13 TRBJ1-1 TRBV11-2 CASSLVSVTEAFF TGTGCCAGCAGCTTAGTATCGGTCACTGAAGCTTTCTTT
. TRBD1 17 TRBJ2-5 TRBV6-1 CASSDRPGTGGQGTQYF TGTGCCAGCAGTGACAGGCCCGGGACAGGGGGTCAGGGGACCCAGTACTTC
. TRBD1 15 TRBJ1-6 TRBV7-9 CASSLDRTGRSPLHF TGTGCCAGCAGCTTAGACCGGACAGGAAGGTCACCCCTCCACTTT
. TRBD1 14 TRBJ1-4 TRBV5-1 CASSPTGLNEKLFF TGCGCCAGCAGCCCGACAGGGTTGAATGAAAAACTGTTTTTT
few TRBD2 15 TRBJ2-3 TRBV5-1 CASSLVAGGTDTQYF TGCGCCAGCAGCTTGGTAGCGGGGGGCACAGATACGCAGTATTTT
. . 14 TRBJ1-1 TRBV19 CASQTAQDDTEAFF TGTGCCAGTCAGACGGCCCAGGACGACACTGAAGCTTTCTTT
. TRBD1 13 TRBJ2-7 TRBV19 CASSSEDRAEQYF TGTGCCAGTAGTTCCGAGGACAGGGCCGAGCAGTACTTC
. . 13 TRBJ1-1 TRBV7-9 CASSLTGMTEAFF TGTGCCAGCAGCTTAACCGGGATGACTGAAGCTTTCTTT
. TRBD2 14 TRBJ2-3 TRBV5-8 CASPKGGGTDTQYF TGTGCCAGCCCCAAGGGAGGGGGCACAGATACGCAGTATTTT
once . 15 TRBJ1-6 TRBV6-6 CASSYSLSLGSPLHF TGTGCCAGCAGTTACTCGCTCAGTTTGGGTTCACCCCTCCACTTT
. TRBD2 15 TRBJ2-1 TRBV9 CASSLSGSSYNEQFF TGTGCCAGCAGCCTTAGCGGGAGCTCCTACAATGAGCAGTTCTTC
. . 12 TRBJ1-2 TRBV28 CASRDGGDGYTF TGTGCCAGCAGGGACGGGGGGGATGGCTACACCTTC
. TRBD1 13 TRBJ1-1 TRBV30 CAWSSTGGLEAFF TGTGCCTGGAGTTCGACAGGGGGGCTTGAAGCTTTCTTT
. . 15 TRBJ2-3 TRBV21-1 CASSRGTSGSGTQYF TGTGCCAGCAGCAGAGGGACTAGCGGGAGTGGTACGCAGTATTTT
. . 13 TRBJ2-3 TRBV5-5 CASSRDSTDTQYF TGTGCCAGCAGCCGCGACAGCACAGATACGCAGTATTTT
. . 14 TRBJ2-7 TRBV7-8 CASRDTGPPYEQYF TGTGCCAGCAGGGATACCGGGCCACCCTACGAGCAGTACTTC
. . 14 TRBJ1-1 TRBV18 CASSLTGENTEAFF TGTGCCAGCTCACTCACCGGGGAGAACACTGAAGCTTTCTTT
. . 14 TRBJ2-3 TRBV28 CASSLTSKKDTQYF TGTGCCAGCAGTCTCACCTCCAAAAAAGATACGCAGTATTTT
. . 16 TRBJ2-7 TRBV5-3 CARSLAGRGSSYEQYF TGTGCCAGAAGCTTGGCAGGACGGGGAAGCTCCTACGAGCAGTACTTC
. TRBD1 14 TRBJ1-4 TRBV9 CASSVDRESEKLFF TGTGCCAGCAGCGTCGACAGGGAGTCGGAAAAACTGTTTTTT